This note documents a single T cell receptor (beta chain) sequence. This table comes from immunoSEQ multiplex PCR, and its TCRdb copy is limited to in-frame clones, with some not included. The sample includes 100,000 to 150,000 clones, over 85% of them seen just once. The sample comes from a study of cytomegalovirus exposure and HLA in healthy donors. The trim removed 4 bases at V and 2 bases at J, leaving 10 bases unmatched. Germline V CDR1 and CDR2: LNHDA, SQIVND (reference sequence). This CDR3 spans 16 amino acids. The V gene is TRBV19, the J gene TRBJ1-2; 7 nucleotides line up with TRBD1. Source material: PBMCs. This TCR came from a young woman in good health and CMV-seronegative. CDR3: CASSTLSTGENYGYTF. The CDR3 region has the DNA TGTGCCAGTAGTACCCTCTCCACAGGGGAGAACTATGGCTACACCTTC.